Here is one T cell receptor (beta chain) with its context. Its specificity is unknown. The data are from a study of T cell responses to AZD1222 COVID-19 vaccine. General study findings and limits: Repertoire samples came only from after the peak T cell response.

Generated by immunoSEQ multiplex PCR, the TCRdb table keeps only in-frame clones and is missing some. The sample records about 150,000 clones, 80% to 95% being singletons. This material consisted of peripheral blood, taken on day 0 of AZD1222 vaccination. The TCR sequence derives from an adult in good health.

The CDR3 DNA is TGTGCCAGCAGCCAAATTTTAGGACAGGGTTCCACTGAAGCTTTCTTT. Translation gives CASSQILGQGSTEAFF. The rearrangement links TRBV3-1 (or the pseudogene TRBV3-2) to TRBJ1-1; 8 positions agree with TRBD1. V shed 2 bases and J 4 bases; nucleotides not matched to a gene: 9. The germline V gene encodes CDR1 LGHDT and CDR2 YNNKEL (reference sequence). The CDR3 has 16 amino acids.